Each of the 11 T cell receptor beta chains below was sequenced from the same sample in a study of shared clonotypes between healthy human individuals. Only in-frame clones appear in the TCRdb table, and some are missing; sequencing was by immunoSEQ multiplex PCR. The sample carries 650,000 to 800,000 clones, approximately 77% recorded once. The specimen sequenced was memory CD4+ T cells sorted from blood. Subset denoted: CD45RA-negative fraction. Every receptor here comes from a woman in her thirties in good health.

The rearrangement uses TRBV7-9 and TRBJ2-5; either TRBD1 or TRBD2 may supply D (6 bases each). Germline-derived CDR1 and CDR2 are SEHNR and FQNEAQ (reference sequence). Trimming pared 5 bases from V and 5 bases from J, leaving 15 bases between. This CDR3 is built from 14 residues. The CDR3 bases are TGTGCCAGCAGCCCAAATACAGGGAGGGAGACCCAGTACTTC. Translated: CASSPNTGRETQYF.

V usage is TRBV5-8 and J usage is TRBJ1-1, with D possibly TRBD1 on 5 matching bases. CDR1 SGHTS and CDR2 YDEGEE come from the germline V gene. This CDR3 comprises 15 residues. The germline V and J ends were trimmed by 5 bases and 1 base, with 15 bases remaining between them. In nucleotides, the CDR3 is TGTGCCAGCAGTCGTCCCGGGACGGAGAACACTGAAGCTTTCTTT. Translating it yields CASSRPGTENTEAFF.

This chain connects TRBV6-5 to TRBJ2-5; 7 nucleotides line up with TRBD2. V shed 0 bases, J shed 6 bases, and the junction held 7 bases outside the gene matches. The CDR3 spans 15 residues. Germline-derived CDR1 and CDR2 are MNHEY and SVGAGI. The DNA of the CDR3 is TGTGCCAGCAGTTACTCCTCGGCGGGAGTGAAGACCCAGTACTTC. Its translation: CASSYSSAGVKTQYF.

The gene calls are TRBV2 and TRBJ2-4; 9 bases are a match to TRBD1. Germline CDR1 is SNHLY and CDR2 is FYNNEI. This CDR3 comprises 16 residues. J gave up 0 bases and V 6 bases, and 6 bases lay outside the gene matches. The CDR3 nucleotides are TGTGCCAGCAGGGACAGGGGCGGGTTAGCCAAAAACATTCAGTACTTC. Amino acid sequence: CASRDRGGLAKNIQYF.

V is TRBV6-5 and J is TRBJ2-5; 9 bases agree with TRBD1. CDR1 and CDR2 from the germline V gene are MNHEY and SVGAGI. Trimming at V came to 5 bases and at J to 5 bases, leaving 6 bases not matched to a gene. The CDR3 is 14 residues long. The CDR3 region is CASSITGGWETQYF. For the CDR3, the DNA is TGTGCCAGCAGTATTACAGGGGGCTGGGAGACCCAGTACTTC.

This chain links TRBV28 with TRBJ2-5; D is perhaps TRBD1 or TRBD2 (5 bases each). Germline CDR1 MDHEN, CDR2 SYDVKM. Trimming pared 8 bases from V and 2 bases from J, leaving 15 bases between. This CDR3 is 14 amino acids long. This chain's CDR3 is CASWTSTGQETQYF. DNA of the CDR3: TGTGCCAGCTGGACATCGACGGGACAAGAGACCCAGTACTTC.

The chain recombines TRBV18 with TRBJ1-1, with TRBD1 as a possible D gene (5 bases). V gave up 1 base and J gave up 1 base, with 10 bases separating them. From germline, CDR1 is KGHSH and CDR2 LQKENI. The CDR3 totals 15 residues. The CDR3 region is CASSPRRQSNTEAFF. CDR3 nucleotide sequence: TGTGCCAGCTCACCACGTAGACAGTCGAACACTGAAGCTTTCTTT.

This clone was observed a handful of times. The V gene is TRBV19, the J gene TRBJ2-3; 10 bases line up with TRBD2. Per germline, CDR1 LNHDA and CDR2 SQIVND (reference sequence). V gave up 6 bases and J gave up 4 bases; unmatched junction bases: 13. CDR3 length: 17 amino acids. DNA of the CDR3: TGTGCCAGTAGCACAGGACTAGCGGAGATCGGGGCAGATACGCAGTATTTT. Protein sequence: CASSTGLAEIGADTQYF. The variable domain in full, completed from reference TRBV19 and TRBJ2-3, reads DGGITQSPKYLFRKEGQNVTLSCEQNLNHDAMYWYRQDPGQGLRLIYYSQIVNDFQKGDIAEGYSVSREKKESFPLTVTSAQKNPTAFYLCASSTGLAEIGADTQYFGPGTRLTVL.

This chain links TRBV19 with TRBJ1-5; D is possibly TRBD1 (6 bases). The germline V gene has CDR1 LNHDA and CDR2 SQIVND (reference sequence). The V end lost 2 bases, the J end lost 1 base, and 12 bases lay between the germline ends. The CDR3 extends over 16 amino acids. CDR3 amino acids: CASSISGTNSNQPQHF. The CDR3 nucleotides are TGTGCCAGTAGTATATCCGGGACAAACAGCAATCAGCCCCAGCATTTT.

The chain has TRBV28 and TRBJ2-7; possibly TRBD2 for D (6 bases). Germline-derived CDR1 and CDR2 are MDHEN and SYDVKM. This CDR3 comprises 13 residues. Trimming took 7 bases from V and 3 from J, leaving 13 bases between them. The CDR3 is CASTSGLYYEQYF. The CDR3 coding sequence is TGTGCCAGCACCTCGGGACTCTACTACGAGCAGTACTTC.

This chain uses TRBV28 with TRBJ1-5; TRBD1 aligns across 10 bases. Germline values: CDR1 MDHEN, CDR2 SYDVKM. After removal of 5 bases from V and 3 bases from J, the junction contained 7 bases not matched to a gene. CDR3 length equals 16 residues. CDR3 residues: CASSTWTGGDNQPQHF. The CDR3 DNA is TGTGCCAGCAGTACCTGGACAGGGGGGGACAATCAGCCCCAGCATTTT.